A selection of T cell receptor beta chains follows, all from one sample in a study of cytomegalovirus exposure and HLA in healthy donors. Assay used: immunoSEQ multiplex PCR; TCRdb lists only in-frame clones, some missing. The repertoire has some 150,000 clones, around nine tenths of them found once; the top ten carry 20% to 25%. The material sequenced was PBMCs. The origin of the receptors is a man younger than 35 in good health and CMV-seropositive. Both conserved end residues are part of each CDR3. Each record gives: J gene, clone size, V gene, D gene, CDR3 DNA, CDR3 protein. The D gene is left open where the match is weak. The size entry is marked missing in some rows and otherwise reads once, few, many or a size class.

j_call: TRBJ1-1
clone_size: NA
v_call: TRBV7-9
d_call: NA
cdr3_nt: TGTGCCAGCAGCTCCTTGGGGAGAGGCACTGAAGCTTTCTTT
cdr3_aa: CASSSLGRGTEAFF

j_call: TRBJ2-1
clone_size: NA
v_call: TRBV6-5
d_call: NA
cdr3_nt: TGTGCCAGCACTGCATCAGGGTACCCCTACAATGAGCAGTTCTTC
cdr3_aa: CASTASGYPYNEQFF

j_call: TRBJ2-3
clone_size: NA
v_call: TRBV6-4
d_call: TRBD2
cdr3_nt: TGTGCCAGCAGCGATAGCGGGGGGGGCACAGATACGCAGTATTTT
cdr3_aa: CASSDSGGGTDTQYF

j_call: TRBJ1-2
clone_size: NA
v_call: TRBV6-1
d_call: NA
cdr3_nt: TGTGCCAGCAGTGAATTTCAGGGGTCGTCTAACTATGGCTACACCTTC
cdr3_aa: CASSEFQGSSNYGYTF

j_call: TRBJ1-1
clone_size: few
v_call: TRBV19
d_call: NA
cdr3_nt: TGTGCCAGTAGTGTACAGGTAGGAAGGGCTGAAGCTTTCTTT
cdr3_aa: CASSVQVGRAEAFF

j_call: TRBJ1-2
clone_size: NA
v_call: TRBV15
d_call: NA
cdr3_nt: TGTGCCACCAGCATTAGGACAGACCTCTCGGGCTACACCTTC
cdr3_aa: CATSIRTDLSGYTF

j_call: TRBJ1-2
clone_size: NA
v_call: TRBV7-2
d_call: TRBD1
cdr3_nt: TGTGCCAGCAGCCCCCAACCACAGGGGTTTAACTATGGCTACACCTTC
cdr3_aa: CASSPQPQGFNYGYTF

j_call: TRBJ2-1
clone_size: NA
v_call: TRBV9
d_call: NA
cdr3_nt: TGTGCCAGCAGCGACAGGGGAGGCGCCACCAATGAGCAGTTCTTC
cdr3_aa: CASSDRGGATNEQFF

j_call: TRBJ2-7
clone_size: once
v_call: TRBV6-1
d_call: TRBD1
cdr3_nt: TGTGCCAGCCGAGGGTGGGACAGGGACTACGAGCAGTACTTC
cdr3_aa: CASRGWDRDYEQYF

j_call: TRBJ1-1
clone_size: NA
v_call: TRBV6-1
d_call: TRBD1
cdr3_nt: TGTGCCAGCAGTGACGACAGGGGATACACTGAAGCTTTCTTT
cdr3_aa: CASSDDRGYTEAFF

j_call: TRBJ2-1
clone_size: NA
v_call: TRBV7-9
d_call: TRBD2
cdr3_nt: TGTGCCAGCAGCTCGCGGGAGAGTGGGGACTACAATGAGCAGTTCTTC
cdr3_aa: CASSSRESGDYNEQFF

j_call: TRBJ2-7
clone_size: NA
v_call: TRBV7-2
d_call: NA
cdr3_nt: TGTGCCAGCACCTACTCCTACGAGCAGTACTTC
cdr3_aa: CASTYSYEQYF

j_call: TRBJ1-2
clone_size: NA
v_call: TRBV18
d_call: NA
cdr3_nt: TGTGCCAGCTCACCGTCGAGCTTGCGACTGATGCCCTATGGCTACACCTTC
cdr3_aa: CASSPSSLRLMPYGYTF

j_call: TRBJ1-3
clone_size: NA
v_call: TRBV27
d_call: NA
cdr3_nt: TGTGCCAGCAGTTTTAGTGGAGGGAAAGGAAACACCATATATTTT
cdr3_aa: CASSFSGGKGNTIYF

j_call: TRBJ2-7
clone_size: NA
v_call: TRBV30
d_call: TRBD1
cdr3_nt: TGTGCCTGGAGTGGGGACAGAAACTCCTACGAGCAGTACTTC
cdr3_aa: CAWSGDRNSYEQYF

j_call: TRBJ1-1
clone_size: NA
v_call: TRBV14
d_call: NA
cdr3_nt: TGTGCCAGCAGGAGGGGGAGCGGGAACACTGAAGCTTTCTTT
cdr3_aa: CASRRGSGNTEAFF

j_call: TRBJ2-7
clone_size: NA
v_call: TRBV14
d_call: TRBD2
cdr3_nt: TGTGCCAGCAGCCTTTACTCCGGGACTAGCGGGAGGTCCTACGAGCAGTACTTC
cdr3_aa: CASSLYSGTSGRSYEQYF

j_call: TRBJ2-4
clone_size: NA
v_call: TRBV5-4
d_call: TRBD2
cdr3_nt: TGTGCCAGCAGCTTGTTCGGGACTATGGACAACATTCAGTACTTC
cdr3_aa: CASSLFGTMDNIQYF

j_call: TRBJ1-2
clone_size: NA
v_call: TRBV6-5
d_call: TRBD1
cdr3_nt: TGTGCCAGCAGTTACCCCCGACAGGGTGGAAACTATGGCTACACCTTC
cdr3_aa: CASSYPRQGGNYGYTF

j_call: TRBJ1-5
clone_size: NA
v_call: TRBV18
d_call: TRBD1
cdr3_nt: TGTGCCAGCTCACCGGGACAGAATCAGCCCCAGCATTTT
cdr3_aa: CASSPGQNQPQHF

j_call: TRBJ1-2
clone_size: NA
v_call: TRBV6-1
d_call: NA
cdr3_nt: TGTGCCAGCGAAGTGAGCAGGGGAACGGGCGGCTACACCTTC
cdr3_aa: CASEVSRGTGGYTF

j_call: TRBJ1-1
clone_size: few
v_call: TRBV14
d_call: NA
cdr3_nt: TGTGCCAGCAGCCAGGGAGTGAACACTGAAGCTTTCTTT
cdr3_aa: CASSQGVNTEAFF

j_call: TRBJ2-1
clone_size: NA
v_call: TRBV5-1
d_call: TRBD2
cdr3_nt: TGCGCCAGCGGTGGCGGGGGGAACAATGAGCAGTTCTTC
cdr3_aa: CASGGGGNNEQFF

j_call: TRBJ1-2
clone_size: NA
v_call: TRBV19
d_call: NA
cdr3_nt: TGTGCCAGTAGTTCCTACAGCGGGGCTAACTATGGCTACACCTTC
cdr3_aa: CASSSYSGANYGYTF

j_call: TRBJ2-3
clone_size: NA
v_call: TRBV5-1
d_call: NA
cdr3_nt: TGCGCCAGCCGACTACAAGGAGCCCCAGATACGCAGTATTTT
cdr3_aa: CASRLQGAPDTQYF

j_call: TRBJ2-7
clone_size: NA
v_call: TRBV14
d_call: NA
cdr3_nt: TGTGCCAGCAGCCAAGGGAGGGGGCCGAGCTACGAGCAGTACTTC
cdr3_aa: CASSQGRGPSYEQYF

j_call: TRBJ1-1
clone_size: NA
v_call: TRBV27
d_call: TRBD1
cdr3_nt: TGTGCCAGCAGTTTTTGGTCAGGGGGCATGAACACTGAAGCTTTCTTT
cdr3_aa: CASSFWSGGMNTEAFF

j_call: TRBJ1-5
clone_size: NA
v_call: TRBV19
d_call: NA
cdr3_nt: TGTGCCAGTAGTATCAGCAGGGGTGGCAATCAGCCCCAGCATTTT
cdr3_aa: CASSISRGGNQPQHF

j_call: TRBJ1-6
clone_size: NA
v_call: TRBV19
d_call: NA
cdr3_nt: TGTGCCAGTAGTACTCCTCGCACGAGCTCCTATAATTCACCCCTCCACTTT
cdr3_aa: CASSTPRTSSYNSPLHF

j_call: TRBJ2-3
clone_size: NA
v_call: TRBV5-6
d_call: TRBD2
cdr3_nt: TGTGCCAGCAGCCGGACGGGACTAGCGACAGATACGCAGTATTTT
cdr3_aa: CASSRTGLATDTQYF

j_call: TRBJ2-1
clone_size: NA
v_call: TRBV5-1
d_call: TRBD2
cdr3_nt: TGCGCCAGCAGCTGGACTGGGACTAGCGGGAACGATGAGCAGTTCTTC
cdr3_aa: CASSWTGTSGNDEQFF

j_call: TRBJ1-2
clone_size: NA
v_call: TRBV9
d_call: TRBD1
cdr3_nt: TGTGCCAGCAGCACAGACCGGGACAGGCTCTATGGCTACACCTTC
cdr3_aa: CASSTDRDRLYGYTF

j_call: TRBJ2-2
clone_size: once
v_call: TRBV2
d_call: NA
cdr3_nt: TGTGCCAGCAGTGTAAGAACAACCGGGGAGCTGTTTTTT
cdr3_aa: CASSVRTTGELFF

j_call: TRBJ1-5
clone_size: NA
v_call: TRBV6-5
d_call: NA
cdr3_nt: TGTGCCAGCAGTTACTCGACAGACTTTAATCAGCCCCAGCATTTT
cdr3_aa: CASSYSTDFNQPQHF

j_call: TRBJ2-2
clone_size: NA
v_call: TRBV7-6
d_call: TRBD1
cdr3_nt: TGTGCCAGCAGACTCAGGGGGAGCACCGGGGAGCTGTTTTTT
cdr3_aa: CASRLRGSTGELFF

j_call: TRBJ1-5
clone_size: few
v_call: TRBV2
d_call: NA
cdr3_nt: TGTGCCAGCAGTGAAGAGTCCGGGCCCCAGCATTTT
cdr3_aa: CASSEESGPQHF

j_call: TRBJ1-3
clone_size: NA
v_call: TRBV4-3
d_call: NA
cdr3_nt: TGCGCCAGCAGCCAAGAGTACTCTGGAAACACCATATATTTT
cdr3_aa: CASSQEYSGNTIYF

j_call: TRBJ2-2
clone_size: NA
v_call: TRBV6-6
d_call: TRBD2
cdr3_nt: TGTGCCAGCAGTTACCGCGGACTAGCGGGCACCGGGGAGCTGTTTTTT
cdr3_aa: CASSYRGLAGTGELFF

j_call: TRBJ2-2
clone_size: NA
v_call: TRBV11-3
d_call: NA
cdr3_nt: TGTGCCAGCAGCTTCGCCGGGGAGCTGTTTTTT
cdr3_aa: CASSFAGELFF

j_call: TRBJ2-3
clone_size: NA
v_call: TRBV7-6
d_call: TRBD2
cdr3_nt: TGTGCCAGCAGCTTAGCTAGCGGGGGGCCGTCAGATACGCAGTATTTT
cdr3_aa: CASSLASGGPSDTQYF

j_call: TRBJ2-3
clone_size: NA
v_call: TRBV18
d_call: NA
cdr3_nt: TGTGCCAGCTCACCATCGGCAGGGAGCACAGATACGCAGTATTTT
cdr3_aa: CASSPSAGSTDTQYF